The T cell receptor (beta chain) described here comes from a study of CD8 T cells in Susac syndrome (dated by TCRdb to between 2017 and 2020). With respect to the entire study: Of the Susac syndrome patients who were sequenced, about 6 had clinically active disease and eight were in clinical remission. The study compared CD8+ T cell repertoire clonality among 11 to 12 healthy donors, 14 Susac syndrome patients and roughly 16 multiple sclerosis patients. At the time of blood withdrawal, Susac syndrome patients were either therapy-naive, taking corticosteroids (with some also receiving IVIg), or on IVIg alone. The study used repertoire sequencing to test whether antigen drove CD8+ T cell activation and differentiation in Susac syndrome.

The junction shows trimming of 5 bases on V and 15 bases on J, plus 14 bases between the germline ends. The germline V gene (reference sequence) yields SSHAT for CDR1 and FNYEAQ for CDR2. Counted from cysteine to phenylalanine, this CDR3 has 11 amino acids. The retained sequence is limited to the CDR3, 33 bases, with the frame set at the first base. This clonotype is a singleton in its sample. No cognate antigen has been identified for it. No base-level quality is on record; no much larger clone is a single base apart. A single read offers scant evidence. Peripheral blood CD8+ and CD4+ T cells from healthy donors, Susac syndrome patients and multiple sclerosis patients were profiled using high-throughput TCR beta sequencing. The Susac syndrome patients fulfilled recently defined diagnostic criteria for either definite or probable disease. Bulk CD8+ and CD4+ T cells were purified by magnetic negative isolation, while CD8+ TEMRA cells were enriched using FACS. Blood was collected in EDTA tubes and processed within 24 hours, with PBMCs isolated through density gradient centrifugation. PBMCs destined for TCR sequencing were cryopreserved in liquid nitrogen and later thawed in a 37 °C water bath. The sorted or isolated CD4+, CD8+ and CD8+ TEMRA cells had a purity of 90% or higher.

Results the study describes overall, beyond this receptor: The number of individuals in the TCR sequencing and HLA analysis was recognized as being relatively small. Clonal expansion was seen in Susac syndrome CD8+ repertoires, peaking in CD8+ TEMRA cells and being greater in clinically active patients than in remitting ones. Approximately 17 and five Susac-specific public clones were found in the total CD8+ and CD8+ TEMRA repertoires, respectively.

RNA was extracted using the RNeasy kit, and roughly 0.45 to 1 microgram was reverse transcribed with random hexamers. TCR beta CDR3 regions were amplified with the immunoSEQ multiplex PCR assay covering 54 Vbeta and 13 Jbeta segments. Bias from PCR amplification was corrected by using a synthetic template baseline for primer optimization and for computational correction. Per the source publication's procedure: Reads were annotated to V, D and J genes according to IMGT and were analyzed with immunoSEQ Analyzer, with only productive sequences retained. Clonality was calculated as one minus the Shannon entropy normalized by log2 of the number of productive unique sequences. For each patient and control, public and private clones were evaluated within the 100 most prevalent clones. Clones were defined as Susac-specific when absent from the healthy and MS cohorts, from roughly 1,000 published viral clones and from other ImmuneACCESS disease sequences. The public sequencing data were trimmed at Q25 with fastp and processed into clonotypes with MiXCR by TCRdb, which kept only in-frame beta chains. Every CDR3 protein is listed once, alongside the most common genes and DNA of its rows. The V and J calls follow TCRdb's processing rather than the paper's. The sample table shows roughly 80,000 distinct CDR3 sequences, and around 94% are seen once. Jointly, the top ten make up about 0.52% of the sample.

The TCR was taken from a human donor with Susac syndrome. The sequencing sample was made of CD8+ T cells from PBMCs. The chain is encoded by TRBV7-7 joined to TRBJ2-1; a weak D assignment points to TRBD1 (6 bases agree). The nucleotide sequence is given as TGTGCCAGCAGCCGACAGGAAAAGCTGTTCTTC. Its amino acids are CASSRQEKLFF.